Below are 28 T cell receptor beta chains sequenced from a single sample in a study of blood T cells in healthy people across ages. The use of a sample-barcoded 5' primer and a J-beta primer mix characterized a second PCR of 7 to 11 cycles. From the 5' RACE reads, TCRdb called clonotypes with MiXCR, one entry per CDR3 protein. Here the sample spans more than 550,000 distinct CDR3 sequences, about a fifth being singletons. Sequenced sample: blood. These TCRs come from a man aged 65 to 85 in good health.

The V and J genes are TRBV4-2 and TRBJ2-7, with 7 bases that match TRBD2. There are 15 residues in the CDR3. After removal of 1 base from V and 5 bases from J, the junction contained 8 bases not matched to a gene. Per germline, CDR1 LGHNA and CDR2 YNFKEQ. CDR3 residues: CASSQVGGGTDEQYF. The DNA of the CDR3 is TGTGCCAGCAGCCAAGTGGGGGGGGGAACAGACGAGCAGTACTTC.

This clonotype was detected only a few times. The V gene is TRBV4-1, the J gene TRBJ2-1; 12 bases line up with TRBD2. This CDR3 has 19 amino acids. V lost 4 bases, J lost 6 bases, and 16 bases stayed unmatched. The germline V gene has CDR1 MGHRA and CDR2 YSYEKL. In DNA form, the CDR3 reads TGCGCCAGCAGCCTACCCGACCGGTCTGCTAGCGGGAGGGGCAATGAGCAGTTCTTC. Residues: CASSLPDRSASGRGNEQFF.

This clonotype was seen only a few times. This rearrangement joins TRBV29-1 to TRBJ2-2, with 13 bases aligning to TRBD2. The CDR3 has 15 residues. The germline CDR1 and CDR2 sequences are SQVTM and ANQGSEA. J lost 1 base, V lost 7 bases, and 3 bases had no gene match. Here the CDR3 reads CSAGTSGVNTGELFF. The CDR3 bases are TGCAGCGCCGGGACTAGCGGGGTGAACACCGGGGAGCTGTTTTTT.

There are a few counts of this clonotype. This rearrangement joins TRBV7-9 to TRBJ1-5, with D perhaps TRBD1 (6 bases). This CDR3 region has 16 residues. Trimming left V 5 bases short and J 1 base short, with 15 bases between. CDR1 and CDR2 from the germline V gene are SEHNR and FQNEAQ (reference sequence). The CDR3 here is CASSNALGASNQPQHF. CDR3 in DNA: TGTGCCAGCAGCAATGCGTTGGGGGCGAGCAATCAGCCCCAGCATTTT.

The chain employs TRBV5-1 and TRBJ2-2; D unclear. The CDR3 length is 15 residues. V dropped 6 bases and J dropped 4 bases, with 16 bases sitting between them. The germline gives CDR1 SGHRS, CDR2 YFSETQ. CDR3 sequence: CASKGDTQVTGELFF. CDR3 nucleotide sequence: TGCGCCAGCAAAGGAGATACACAAGTCACCGGGGAGCTGTTTTTT.

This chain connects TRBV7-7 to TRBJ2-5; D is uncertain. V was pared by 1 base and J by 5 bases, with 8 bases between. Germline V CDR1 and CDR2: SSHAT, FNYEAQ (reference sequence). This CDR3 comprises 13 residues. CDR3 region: CASSLEEPETQYF. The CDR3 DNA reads TGTGCCAGCAGCTTAGAGGAACCCGAGACCCAGTACTTC.

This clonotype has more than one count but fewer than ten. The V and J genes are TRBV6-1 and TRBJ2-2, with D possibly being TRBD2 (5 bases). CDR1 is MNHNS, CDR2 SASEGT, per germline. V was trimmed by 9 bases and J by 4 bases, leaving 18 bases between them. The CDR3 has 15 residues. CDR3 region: CASSTWTGLTGELFF. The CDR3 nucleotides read TGTGCCAGTTCTACATGGACTGGACTCACCGGGGAGCTGTTTTTT.

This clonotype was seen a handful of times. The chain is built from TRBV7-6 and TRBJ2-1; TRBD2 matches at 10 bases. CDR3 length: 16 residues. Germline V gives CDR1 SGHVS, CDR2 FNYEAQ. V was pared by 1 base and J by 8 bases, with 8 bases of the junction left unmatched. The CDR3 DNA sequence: TGTGCCAGCAGCTTAGGTTCTAGCGGGAGAGGGGATGAGCAGTTCTTC. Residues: CASSLGSSGRGDEQFF.

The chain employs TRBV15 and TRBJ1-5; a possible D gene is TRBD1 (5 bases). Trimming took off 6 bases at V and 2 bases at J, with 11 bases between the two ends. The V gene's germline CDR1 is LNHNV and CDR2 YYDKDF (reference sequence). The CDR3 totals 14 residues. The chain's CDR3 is CATSAGGGNQPQHF. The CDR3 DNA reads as TGTGCCACCAGTGCGGGGGGGGGCAATCAGCCCCAGCATTTT. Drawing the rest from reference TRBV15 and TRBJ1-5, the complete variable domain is DAMVIQNPRYQVTQFGKPVTLSCSQTLNHNVMYWYQQKSSQAPKLLFHYYDKDFNNEADTPDNFQSRRPNTSFCFLDIRSPGLGDTAMYLCATSAGGGNQPQHFGDGTRLSIL.

In DNA, the CDR3 is TGTGCCAGCAGCCCGATACGACTAGGTCAAGAGACCCAGTACTTC. It codes for CASSPIRLGQETQYF. The J gene is TRBJ2-5, the V gene TRBV7-2, with a weak D call TRBD2 (6 bases). CDR1 and CDR2 from the germline V gene are SGHTA and FQGNSA. CDR3 length equals 15 residues. The V and J ends lost 5 bases and 2 bases respectively, with 15 bases between them. The variable domain in full, completed from reference TRBV7-2 and TRBJ2-5, reads GAGVSQSPSNKVTEKGKDVELRCDPISGHTALYWYRQSLGQGLEFLIYFQGNSAPDKSGLPSDRFSAERTGGSVSTLTIQRTQQEDSAVYLCASSPIRLGQETQYFGPGTRLLVL.

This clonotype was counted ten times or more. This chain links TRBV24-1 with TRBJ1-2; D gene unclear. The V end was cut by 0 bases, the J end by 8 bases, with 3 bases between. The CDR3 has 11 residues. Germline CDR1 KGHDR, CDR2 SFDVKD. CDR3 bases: TGTGCCACCAGTGATTTGGGCGGCTACACCTTC. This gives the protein CATSDLGGYTF.

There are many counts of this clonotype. This CDR3 is CSASSGGTDTQYF. In DNA, the CDR3 is TGCAGTGCCTCTAGCGGGGGCACAGATACGCAGTATTTT. This chain uses TRBV20-1 with TRBJ2-3; 9 bases are shared with TRBD2. The V gene end was trimmed by 6 bases and the J gene end by 1 base; junction bases not matched to a gene: 2. Looked up from germline, CDR1 is DFQATT and CDR2 is SNEGSKA (reference sequence). The CDR3 consists of 13 residues.

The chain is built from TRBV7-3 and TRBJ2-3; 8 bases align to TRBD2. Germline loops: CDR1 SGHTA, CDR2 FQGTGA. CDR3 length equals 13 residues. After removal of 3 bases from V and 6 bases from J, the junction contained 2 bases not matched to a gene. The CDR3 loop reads CASSFTGGDTQYF. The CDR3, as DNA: TGTGCCAGCAGCTTCACGGGAGGGGATACGCAGTATTTT.

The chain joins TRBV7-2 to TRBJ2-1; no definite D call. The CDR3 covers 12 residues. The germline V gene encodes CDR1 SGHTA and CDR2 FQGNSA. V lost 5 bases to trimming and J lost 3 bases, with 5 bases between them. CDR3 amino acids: CASSRVYNEQFF. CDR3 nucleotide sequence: TGTGCCAGCAGCCGCGTCTACAATGAGCAGTTCTTC.

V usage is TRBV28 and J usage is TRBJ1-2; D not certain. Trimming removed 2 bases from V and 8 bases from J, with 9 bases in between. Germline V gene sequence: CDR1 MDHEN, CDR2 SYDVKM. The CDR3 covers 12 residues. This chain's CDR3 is CASSLKLGGYTF. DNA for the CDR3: TGTGCCAGCAGTTTAAAACTCGGGGGCTACACCTTC.

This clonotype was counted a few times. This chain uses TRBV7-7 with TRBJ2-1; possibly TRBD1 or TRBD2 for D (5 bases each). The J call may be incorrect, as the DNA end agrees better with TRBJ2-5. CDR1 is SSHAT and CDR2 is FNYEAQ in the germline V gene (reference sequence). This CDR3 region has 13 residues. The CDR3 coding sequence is TGTGCCAGCAGCTTGGGCGATGGGGGGACCCAGTACTTC. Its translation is CASSLGDGGTQYF.

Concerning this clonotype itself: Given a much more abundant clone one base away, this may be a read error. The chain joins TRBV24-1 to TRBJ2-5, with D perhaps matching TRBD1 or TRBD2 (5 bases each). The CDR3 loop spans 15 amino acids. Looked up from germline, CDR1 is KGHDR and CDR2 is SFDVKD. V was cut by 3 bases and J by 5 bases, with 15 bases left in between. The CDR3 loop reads CATSDPRGDIETQYF. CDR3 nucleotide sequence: TGTGCCACCAGTGATCCACGAGGGGATATCGAGACCCAGTACTTC.

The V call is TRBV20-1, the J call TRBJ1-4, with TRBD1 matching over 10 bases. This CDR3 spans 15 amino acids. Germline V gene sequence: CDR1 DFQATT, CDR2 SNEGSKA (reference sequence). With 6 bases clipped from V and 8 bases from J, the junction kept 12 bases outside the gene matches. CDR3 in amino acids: CSAIPGTGDGEKLFF. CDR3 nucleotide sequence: TGCAGTGCCATACCTGGGACAGGGGATGGGGAAAAACTGTTTTTT.

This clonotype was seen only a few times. The CDR3 region has the DNA TGTGCCAGCAGCCGCTCCTATAATTCACCCCTCCACTTT. As protein: CASSRSYNSPLHF. The J gene is TRBJ1-6, the V gene TRBV14, with D uncertain. Per germline, CDR1 SGHDN and CDR2 FVKESK. V lost 4 bases and J lost 0, with 1 base in between. The CDR3 length is 13 residues.

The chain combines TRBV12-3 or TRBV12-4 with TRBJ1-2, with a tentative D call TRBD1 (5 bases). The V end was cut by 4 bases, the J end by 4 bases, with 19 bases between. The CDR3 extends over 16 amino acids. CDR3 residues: CASSSTVEGWGYGYTF. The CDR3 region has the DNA TGTGCCAGCAGTTCTACGGTCGAGGGGTGGGGCTATGGCTACACCTTC.

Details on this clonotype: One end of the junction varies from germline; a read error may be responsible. CDR3 protein: CASSLLVGQSYEQCF. In DNA, the CDR3 is TGTGCCAGCAGTTTGTTAGTGGGACAGTCCTACGAGCAGTGCTTC. The chain combines TRBV12-3 or TRBV12-4 with TRBJ2-1, with 7 bases fitting TRBD1. This CDR3 contains 15 residues.

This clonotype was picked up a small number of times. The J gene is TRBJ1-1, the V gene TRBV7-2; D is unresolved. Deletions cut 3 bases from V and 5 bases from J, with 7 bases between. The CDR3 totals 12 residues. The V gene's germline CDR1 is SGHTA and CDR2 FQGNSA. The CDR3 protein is CASSFSETEAFF. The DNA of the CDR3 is TGTGCCAGCAGCTTTAGCGAAACTGAAGCTTTCTTT.

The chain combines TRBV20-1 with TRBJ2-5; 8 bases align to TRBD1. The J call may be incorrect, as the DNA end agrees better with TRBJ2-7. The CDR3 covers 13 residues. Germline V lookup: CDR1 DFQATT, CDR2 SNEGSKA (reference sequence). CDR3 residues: CSAVGGQAYEQYF. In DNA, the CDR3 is TGCAGTGCCGTTGGGGGACAGGCCTACGAGCAGTACTTC.

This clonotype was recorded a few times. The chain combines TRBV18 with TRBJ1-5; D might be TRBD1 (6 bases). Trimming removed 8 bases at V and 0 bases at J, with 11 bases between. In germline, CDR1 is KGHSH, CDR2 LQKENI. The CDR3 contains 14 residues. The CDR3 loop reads CASTTGTSNQPQHF. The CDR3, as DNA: TGTGCCAGCACAACAGGGACTAGCAATCAGCCCCAGCATTTT. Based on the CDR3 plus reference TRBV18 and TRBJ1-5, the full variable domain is NAGVMQNPRHLVRRRGQEARLRCSPMKGHSHVYWYRQLPEEGLKFMVYLQKENIIDESGMPKERFSAEFPKEGPSILRIQQVVRGDSAAYFCASTTGTSNQPQHFGDGTRLSIL.

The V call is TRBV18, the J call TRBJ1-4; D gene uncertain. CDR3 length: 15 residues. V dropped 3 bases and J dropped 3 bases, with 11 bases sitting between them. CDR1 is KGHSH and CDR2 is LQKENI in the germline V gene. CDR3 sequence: CASSPDAGSNEKLFF. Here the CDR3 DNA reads TGTGCCAGCTCACCCGACGCGGGGTCTAATGAAAAACTGTTTTTT.

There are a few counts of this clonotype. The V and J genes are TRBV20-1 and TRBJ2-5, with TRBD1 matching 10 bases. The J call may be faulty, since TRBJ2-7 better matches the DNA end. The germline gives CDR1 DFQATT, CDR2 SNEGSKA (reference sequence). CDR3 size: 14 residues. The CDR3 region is CSARDDRGLYEQYF. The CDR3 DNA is TGCAGTGCTAGAGACGACAGGGGGCTGTACGAGCAGTACTTC.

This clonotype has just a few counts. CDR3 DNA sequence: TGTGCCAGCAGTTTTCCCGCAAGTCGGGTCGAGCAGTACTTC. Translating it yields CASSFPASRVEQYF. The gene calls are TRBV12-3 or TRBV12-4 and TRBJ2-7; D is unresolved. This CDR3 comprises 14 residues. Trimming took 3 bases from V and 6 from J, leaving 15 bases between them.

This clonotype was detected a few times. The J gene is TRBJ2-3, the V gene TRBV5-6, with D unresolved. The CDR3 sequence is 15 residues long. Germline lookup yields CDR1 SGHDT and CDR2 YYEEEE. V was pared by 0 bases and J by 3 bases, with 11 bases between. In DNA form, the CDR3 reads TGTGCCAGCAGCTTGGCCTCAGACTGGACAGATACGCAGTATTTT. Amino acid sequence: CASSLASDWTDTQYF.